This T cell receptor (beta chain) was identified in a study of OX40 agonist ivuxolimab in advanced cancers. Overall study context: Earlier anti-PD-1, anti-PD-L1 or anti-CTLA-4 therapy was permitted; less than 50% had received some. Regarding the study as a whole: With doses of 0.1 to 3.0 mg/kg, CD4+ and CD8+ blood T cells had undergone clonal expansion by week 6.

Worth noting for this clone: The antigen remains undetermined.

Sequencing used immunoSEQ multiplex PCR; TCRdb keeps in-frame clones, though not all of them. The sample holds fewer than 45,000 clones, 88% seen once. Germline V lookup: CDR1 GTSNPN, CDR2 SVGIG (reference sequence). With 0 bases removed from V and 7 bases from J, the gap between germline ends came to 10 bases. The CDR3 length is 14 residues. This chain connects TRBV30 to TRBJ1-6; D uncertain. The TCR was taken from an adult with an advanced solid tumor such as melanoma, head and neck, liver or kidney cancer. The specimen was CD4+ or CD8+ T cells sorted from blood, collected in a trial of the OX40 agonist ivuxolimab. In DNA, the CDR3 is TGTGCCTGGAGTGTTCCGGGCCGAAATTCACCCCTCCACTTT. The encoded protein is CAWSVPGRNSPLHF.